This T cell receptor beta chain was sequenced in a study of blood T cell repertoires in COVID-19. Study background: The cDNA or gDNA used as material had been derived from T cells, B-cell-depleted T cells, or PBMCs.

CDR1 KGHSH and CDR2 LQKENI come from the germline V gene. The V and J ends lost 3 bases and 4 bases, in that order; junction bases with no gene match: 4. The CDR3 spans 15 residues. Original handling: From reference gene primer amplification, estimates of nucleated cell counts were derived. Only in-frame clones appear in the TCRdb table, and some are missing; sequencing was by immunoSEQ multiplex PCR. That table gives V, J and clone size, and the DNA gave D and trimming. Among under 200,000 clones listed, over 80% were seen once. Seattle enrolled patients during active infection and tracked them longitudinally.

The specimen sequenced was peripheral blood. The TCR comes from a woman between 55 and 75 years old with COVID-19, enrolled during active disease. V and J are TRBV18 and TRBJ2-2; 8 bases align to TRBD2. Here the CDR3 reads CASSPAGLGTGELFF. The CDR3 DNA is TGTGCCAGCTCACCCGCGGGACTAGGCACCGGGGAGCTGTTTTTT. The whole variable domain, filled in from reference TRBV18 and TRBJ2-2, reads NAGVMQNPRHLVRRRGQEARLRCSPMKGHSHVYWYRQLPEEGLKFMVYLQKENIIDESGMPKERFSAEFPKEGPSILRIQQVVRGDSAAYFCASSPAGLGTGELFFGEGSRLTVL.